This TCR beta chain was captured by sequencing in a study of blood T cell repertoires in COVID-19. At the level of the study: Nucleic acid was either cDNA or gDNA, and it came from T cells, B-cell-depleted T cells, or PBMCs.

Generated by immunoSEQ multiplex PCR, the TCRdb table keeps only in-frame clones and is missing some. The data hold 90,000 to 120,000 clones, with approximately 91% observed a single time. CDR3 length: 13 residues. The germline V gene has CDR1 DFQATT and CDR2 SNEGSKA (reference sequence). Trimming cost V 4 bases and J 1 base, with 10 bases left between them. The V and J genes are TRBV20-1 and TRBJ2-5; D is unresolved. This TCR was recovered from a man in his 60s with acute or convalescent COVID-19. The sequenced material came from peripheral blood. CDR3 amino acids: CSATEAPQETQYF. The CDR3 region has the DNA TGCAGTGCTACTGAGGCTCCCCAAGAGACCCAGTACTTC.